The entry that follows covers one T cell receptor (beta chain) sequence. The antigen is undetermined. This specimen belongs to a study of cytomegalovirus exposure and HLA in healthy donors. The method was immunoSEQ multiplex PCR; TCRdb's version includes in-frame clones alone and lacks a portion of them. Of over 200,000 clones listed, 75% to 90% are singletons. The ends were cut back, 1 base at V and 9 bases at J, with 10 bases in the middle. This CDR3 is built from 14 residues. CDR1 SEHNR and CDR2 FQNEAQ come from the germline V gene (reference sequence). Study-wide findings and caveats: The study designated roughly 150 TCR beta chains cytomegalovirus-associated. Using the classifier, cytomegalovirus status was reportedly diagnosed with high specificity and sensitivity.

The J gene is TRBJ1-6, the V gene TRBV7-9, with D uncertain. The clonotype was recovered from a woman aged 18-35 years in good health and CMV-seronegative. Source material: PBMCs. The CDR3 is CASSLGVTGSPLHF. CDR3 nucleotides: TGTGCCAGCAGCTTAGGTGTTACTGGTTCACCCCTCCACTTT.